The next 21 T cell receptor beta chains were all read from a single sample in a study of CDR3 diversity in severe acne. TCRdb fed the PCR reads into MiXCR, producing one record per CDR3 protein. The repertoire consists of roughly 100,000 distinct CDR3 sequences, with more than 45% occurring once and the leading ten covering roughly 12%. Sequenced sample: blood. The receptors derive from a male donor with acne.

This clonotype was seen repeatedly, ten times or more. The genes are TRBV20-1 and TRBJ1-3, with no clear D. V lost 3 bases and J 0 bases, leaving 6 bases between the germline ends. The CDR3 has 13 amino acids. The germline V gene encodes CDR1 DFQATT and CDR2 SNEGSKA (reference sequence). Here the CDR3 reads CSASPGSGNTIYF. CDR3 coding DNA: TGCAGTGCTAGTCCGGGCTCTGGAAACACCATATATTTT.

The chain carries TRBV20-1 and TRBJ1-1; perhaps TRBD1 as D (6 bases). CDR1 DFQATT and CDR2 SNEGSKA come from the germline V gene (reference sequence). The CDR3 is 13 amino acids. CDR3 bases: TGCAGCTTGGGGCACAGGGTGAACACTGAAGCTTTCTTT. It translates to CSLGHRVNTEAFF.

CDR3 bases: TGTGCCAGCAGCTCACCAGGGGGTAGCACAGATACGCAGTATTTT. Encoded protein: CASSSPGGSTDTQYF. The genes are TRBV7-2 and TRBJ2-3; 7 positions match TRBD1. The trim removed 4 bases at V and 0 bases at J, leaving 4 bases unmatched. The germline V gene has CDR1 SGHTA and CDR2 FQGNSA. The CDR3 is 15 residues long. Drawing the rest from reference TRBV7-2 and TRBJ2-3, the complete variable domain is GAGVSQSPSNKVTEKGKDVELRCDPISGHTALYWYRQSLGQGLEFLIYFQGNSAPDKSGLPSDRFSAERTGGSVSTLTIQRTQQEDSAVYLCASSSPGGSTDTQYFGPGTRLTVL.

Ten or more counts support this clonotype. This chain connects TRBV28 to TRBJ2-1, with D uncertain. Trimming pared 7 bases from V and 0 bases from J, leaving 10 bases between. The CDR3 runs to 14 residues. Germline V gene lookup returns CDR1 MDHEN and CDR2 SYDVKM. The CDR3 protein is CASKGANSYNEQFF. The CDR3 DNA reads TGTGCCAGCAAGGGCGCAAACTCCTACAATGAGCAGTTCTTC.

This clonotype was seen a single time. A read error may account for a junction end that differs from germline. V is TRBV6-5 and J is TRBJ2-1; D ambiguous. The CDR3 has 15 residues. Germline values: CDR1 MNHEY, CDR2 SVGAGI. This CDR3 reads CASSGPSRSYNEQSF. The CDR3 bases are TGTGCCAGCAGTGGGCCCTCTCGCTCCTACAATGAGCAGTCCTTC.

In its sample, this clonotype was seen a few times. The chain links TRBV7-9 to TRBJ1-1; tentative D call: TRBD1 (6 bases). This CDR3 comprises 15 residues. Between the trimmed V and J ends, which lost 5 bases and 1 base, there was a span of 14 bases. Germline V gene sequence: CDR1 SEHNR, CDR2 FQNEAQ (reference sequence). CDR3 nucleotides: TGTGCCAGCAGCGAGACAGGAGGAAGGAACACTGAAGCTTTCTTT. It translates to CASSETGGRNTEAFF.

In regard to this clonotype: Its ends do not fully match the called genes, so a read error is possible. The chain carries TRBV9 and TRBJ2-7, with 7 bases identical to TRBD1. Germline CDR1 and CDR2: SGDLS and YYNGEE. This CDR3 spans 14 amino acids. CDR3 DNA sequence: TGCGCCAGCAGCTTGGCCGGACAGGCTTACGAGCAGTACTTC. Its translation is CASSLAGQAYEQYF.

This clonotype was seen a handful of times. V is TRBV5-4 and J is TRBJ2-3; no reliable D call. There are 14 residues in the CDR3. The ends were cut back, 1 base at V and 0 bases at J, with 6 bases in the middle. CDR1 is SGHNT, CDR2 YYREEE, per germline (reference sequence). The CDR3 DNA is TGTGCCAGCAGCTTGATCAGTAGCACAGATACGCAGTATTTT. Its translation: CASSLISSTDTQYF.

The table lists this clonotype with many counts. This chain links TRBV20-1 with TRBJ2-1; 9 positions agree with TRBD2. CDR1 is DFQATT and CDR2 is SNEGSKA in the germline V gene (reference sequence). With 5 bases clipped from V and 2 bases from J, the junction kept 4 bases outside the gene matches. This CDR3 comprises 14 residues. DNA of the CDR3: TGCAGTGCTTCGACTAGCGGCCCCTACAATGAGCAGTTCTTC. Protein: CSASTSGPYNEQFF.

CDR3 DNA sequence: TGCAGTGCGGGTACAGAAGAGACCCAGTACTTC. As protein: CSAGTEETQYF. V is TRBV20-1 and J is TRBJ2-5; D is undetermined. There are 11 residues in the CDR3. The ends were cut back, 6 bases at V and 3 bases at J, with 8 bases in the middle. Germline V lookup: CDR1 DFQATT, CDR2 SNEGSKA (reference sequence).

The V gene is TRBV7-2, the J gene TRBJ1-4; 9 nucleotides match TRBD1. Germline V gene data show CDR1 as SGHTA and CDR2 as FQGNSA. V shed 5 bases, J shed 3 bases, and the junction held 4 bases outside the gene matches. This CDR3 comprises 15 residues. The CDR3 reads CASSPGTGPNEKLFF. The CDR3 nucleotides are TGTGCCAGCAGCCCCGGGACAGGGCCTAATGAAAAACTGTTTTTT.

The chain joins TRBV29-1 to TRBJ2-5, with D perhaps assigned TRBD1 or TRBD2 (5 bases each). CDR1 and CDR2 (germline): SQVTM, ANQGSEA. The CDR3 consists of 14 residues. Deletions cut 4 bases from V and 2 bases from J, with 14 bases between. In DNA form, the CDR3 reads TGCAGCGTTGCACCGGGACCAACACAAGAGACCCAGTACTTC. Its translation: CSVAPGPTQETQYF.

The genes are TRBV6-1 and TRBJ1-5; no reliable D call. The CDR3 length is 15 residues. V was cut by 6 bases and J by 7 bases, with 19 bases left in between. Germline CDR1 reads MNHNS; CDR2 reads SASEGT. The CDR3 DNA is TGTGCCAGCAGCTCCAGAGGAGTCTTGGGGCAGCCCCAGCATTTT. Amino acids: CASSSRGVLGQPQHF.

The chain couples TRBV7-9 to TRBJ2-5; D possibly corresponds to TRBD2 (5 bases). In germline, CDR1 is SEHNR, CDR2 FQNEAQ (reference sequence). The CDR3 extends over 13 amino acids. Trimming pared 1 base from V and 4 bases from J, leaving 7 bases between. The CDR3 region has the DNA TGTGCCAGCAGCTTAGGAGGGCCAGAGACCCAGTACTTC. Its translation: CASSLGGPETQYF.

The V gene is TRBV25-1, the J gene TRBJ2-1; D might be TRBD2 (5 bases). Germline V gene sequence: CDR1 MGHDK, CDR2 SYGVNS. This CDR3 contains 10 residues. V lost 7 bases and J lost 10, with 8 bases in between. CDR3 region: CASTSGEQFF. The CDR3 bases are TGTGCCAGCACCTCGGGAGAGCAGTTCTTC.

This clonotype was observed at least ten times. This chain joins TRBV7-9 and TRBJ2-5; D unresolved. The CDR3 consists of 16 residues. The germline V gene has CDR1 SEHNR and CDR2 FQNEAQ (reference sequence). V was pared by 1 base and J by 2 bases, with 14 bases between. CDR3 sequence (DNA): TGTGCCAGCAGCTTAGGTATAGCTCCTATTCAAGAGACCCAGTACTTC. Its protein is CASSLGIAPIQETQYF.

The rearrangement links TRBV7-9 to TRBJ2-5; 9 nucleotides match TRBD2. Germline V gene sequence: CDR1 SEHNR, CDR2 FQNEAQ (reference sequence). CDR3 length equals 16 residues. Trimming cost V 5 bases and J 5 bases; bases outside gene matches: 12. Here the CDR3 DNA reads TGTGCCAGCAGCGCCCGAATAGCGGGAGTCGGGGAGACCCAGTACTTC. Translated: CASSARIAGVGETQYF.

CDR3 region: CSAPPPPPPRGELFF. In DNA, the CDR3 is TGCAGTGCTCCCCCCCCCCCCCCCCCCCGCGGGGAGCTGTTTTTT. The rearrangement links TRBV20-1 to TRBJ2-2; D remains ambiguous. From germline, CDR1 is DFQATT and CDR2 SNEGSKA (reference sequence). The CDR3 covers 15 residues. The germline V and J ends were trimmed by 5 bases and 7 bases, with 20 bases remaining between them.

This clonotype came up a few times. The J gene is TRBJ2-1, the V gene TRBV7-6; TRBD2 aligns across 9 bases. With V trimmed by 2 bases and J by 4 bases, 6 bases remained unmatched. The CDR3 length is 16 residues. The germline V gene encodes CDR1 SGHVS and CDR2 FNYEAQ. In nucleotides, the CDR3 is TGTGCCAGCAGCTTATCGGCTAGCGGGACGTACAATGAGCAGTTCTTC. Protein product: CASSLSASGTYNEQFF. Using reference TRBV7-6 and TRBJ2-1 for the parts outside the CDR3, the full variable domain is GAGVSQSPRYKVTKRGQDVALRCDPISGHVSLYWYRQALGQGPEFLTYFNYEAQQDKSGLPNDRFSAERPEGSISTLTIQRTEQRDSAMYRCASSLSASGTYNEQFFGPGTRLTVL.

This clonotype was counted a few times. The chain employs TRBV5-6 and TRBJ2-1; perhaps TRBD2 as D (6 bases). The germline V gene has CDR1 SGHDT and CDR2 YYEEEE. V was shortened by 4 bases and J by 3 bases, with 29 bases between the two germline ends. The CDR3 totals 20 residues. CDR3 nucleotide sequence: TGTGCCAGCAGCCCTGAAGGTGCAGGCTTAGCGGACCTGAACTACAATGAGCAGTTCTTC. Its protein is CASSPEGAGLADLNYNEQFF.

Many counts were recorded for this clonotype. The genes are TRBV4-3 and TRBJ1-4, with D unclear. In germline, CDR1 is LGHNA, CDR2 YSLEER. The ends were cut back, 2 bases at V and 8 bases at J, with 15 bases in the middle. The CDR3 covers 15 residues. The CDR3 coding sequence is TGCGCCAGCAGCCAAAGTCTCGGGAGCGGGGAAAAACTGTTTTTT. Translated: CASSQSLGSGEKLFF.